This TCR beta chain originates from a study of cytomegalovirus exposure and HLA in healthy donors (dated by TCRdb to the late 2010s). In the study overall: An earlier analysis of several hundred of the donors reported about 290 Gb of sequence data and 117 million unique TCR beta sequences from roughly 180 million T cells. Roughly 300 gigabases of sequencing data and tens of millions of unique TCR sequences were included in an early release covering over 600 HLA-typed donors. Of the 398 genotyped donors, 75% to 85% were placed in the genetic ancestry cluster associated with self-reported Caucasian donors. The study aimed to test whether cataloging public T cell receptors could reveal signatures of past pathogen exposure. The study used immunosequencing to profile the T cell repertoires of more than 650 subjects and linked those repertoires to cytomegalovirus serostatus. Along with the approximately 700-subject first cohort, a separate validation cohort of 120 different subjects was used. To predict cytomegalovirus infection status, the study combined high-throughput TCR immunosequencing, statistical association of individual TCRs with disease status, and machine learning. A later analysis re-analyzed previously published TCR beta repertoires from several hundred donors and added high-resolution HLA genotyping to study TCR occurrence patterns. Rather than using new phenotypic data, the later analysis identified candidate immune exposures from TCR beta sequences and from how often those sequences occurred across donors. To decide whether each TCR beta V gene segment behaved as functional or pseudogenic, an earlier analysis of some 540 of the donors relied on high-throughput TCR beta sequencing. Donor age, sex, ethnicity and CMV serostatus were collected together with the repertoire data. In a later genetic analysis, genome-wide SNP genotypes for about 55% of the roughly 700 donors were used, and that subset was treated as a discovery cohort. All discovery cohort repertoires had been generated using a single sequencing platform. Both class I and class II loci were covered by HLA typing, at four-digit resolution. The number of donors typed differed by locus, with roughly 620-630 for A, B, C, DRB1 and DQB1, about 500 for DQA1, nearly 610 for DPA1, and 400 to 490 for DPB1. Roughly 5 DR-DQ haplotypes were treated as single units for association and clustering because of strong linkage in the cohort. On average, roughly 240,000 unique TCR beta nucleotide sequences were sequenced per donor among some 420 genotyped donors of the cohort, with 15% to 20% of those sequences being non-productive.

Study-wide findings and limitations: According to a later genetic analysis, donors in an Asian-associated ancestry cluster had fewer N-insertions in productive TCRs than the roughly 670-donor mean. A later analysis found that HLA-associated TCR beta chains were more clonally expanded and had lower generation probabilities than equally common non-associated chains. The study gave a list of 150 to 200 TCR beta chains associated with cytomegalovirus. Because counts were too low, seventeen rarely observed V segments, including chromosome 9 orphons, were left out of the earlier analysis of approximately 580 of the donors. When HLA alleles, especially DR and DQ, strongly co-occurred, TCR associations were difficult to assign to individual alleles. Because HLA typing was missing for some donors at each locus, association tests included only the typed subset. The cohort was sequenced for TCR beta chains only, and without alpha or paired-chain data the features that could be detected were limited. Cytomegalovirus status was reported to be diagnosed by the classifier with high specificity and sensitivity in both the original and validation cohorts. At a false discovery rate of 0.05, a later analysis linked 16,951 TCR beta sequences to specific HLA alleles. A group of highly shared sequence variants was considered likely to be a technical artifact of the sequencing pipeline. V-gene and J-gene trimming of TCR beta chains was associated with a missense DCLRE1C variant in a later genetic analysis, and the association was replicated in an independent cohort. In an earlier analysis of fewer than 750 of the donors, most TCR beta V segments were observed in productive rearrangements about 87% or about 30% of the time, broadly matching IMGT annotations. According to a later analysis, most CMV-associated TCR beta chains appeared to be HLA-restricted, and the HLA associations seemed to be driven largely by CMV exposure. Correlated functional status among segregating V segments might be attributable to linkage disequilibrium, but an unknown experimental factor could not be ruled out. It was suggested by the authors that the approach could potentially be generalized to other disease states and immunological phenotypes. A later analysis found that TCR association rates varied across HLA loci, with DRB1 alleles showing the most associated TCRs and HLA-C alleles the fewest. Presence/absence analyses assumed roughly uniform sequencing depth across donors, an assumption that may not hold. A further reported finding was that TCR beta sequences accurately predicted the HLA-A and HLA-B alleles for most subjects in the first cohort. While some public TCRs were present in many individuals, most TCR sequences turned up only very rarely across donors. A later analysis reported that several top co-occurrence clusters appeared linked to parvovirus B19, influenza, CMV and Epstein-Barr virus. Because the 87-base-pair reads could not distinguish some IMGT-functional V segments, including TRBV6-2 and TRBV6-3, those segments were excluded. Three of the identified cytomegalovirus-associated TCR beta chains were confirmed in vitro to be specific for cytomegalovirus antigens. The only immune exposure information available for the cohort was CMV serostatus.

The library was generated by the immunoSEQ multiplex PCR assay. For the multiplex PCR, a mixture combining 60 forward primers for TCR Vbeta segments and 13 reverse primers for TCR Jbeta segments was used. The CDR3 region of rearranged TCR beta genes was amplified from genomic DNA with a multiplex PCR assay. The Illumina HiSeq System was used to sequence the amplified TCR beta libraries as 87-base-pair reads. The original pipeline was this. In a later analysis, roughly 80 million unique TCR beta chains were counted across the 500 to 850 repertoires, and roughly 11 million of these chains were shared by at least two donors. Raw reads were error-corrected and collapsed into unique sequences by a nearest-neighbor algorithm in which closely related sequences were merged to remove PCR and sequencing errors. Alignment of CDR3 sequences to IMGT reference sequences was used to assign V, D and J gene segments. For a sequence to be retained, a match of at least six nucleotides to both a V gene segment and a J gene segment was required. Rearrangements were called productive when the CDR3 lacked stop codons and stayed in frame with V and J; all others were non-productive. CDR3 was defined by IMGT convention, running from the second conserved V-encoded cysteine to the conserved J-encoded phenylalanine. In an earlier analysis of around 600 of the donors, sequences lacking an unambiguous match to a single V gene segment were excluded. In an earlier analysis of several hundred of the donors, V segments were called functional above 56.7% productive rearrangements and were called segregating when the between-donor standard deviation exceeded 5%. A statistical classification framework was built for diagnosing cytomegalovirus status from the catalog of TCR beta chain sequences. A later analysis assigned V and J genes by comparing TCR nucleotide sequences with IMGT/GENE-DB human TR gene sequences. A later analysis assigned CDR3 sequences and most-parsimonious VDJ recombination scenarios with the TCRdist pipeline. In a later analysis, every TCR beta chain was defined by the combination of its CDR3 amino acid sequence and its V-gene family, and reads without a unique V-gene family were dropped. A later analysis removed roughly 590 highly shared, low-generation-probability nucleotide sequences to deal with suspected cross-contamination and a sequencing artifact. A later analysis calculated a clonal expansion index for each public chain from normalized within-repertoire ranks of inferred template counts. Generation probabilities in a later analysis came from a VDJ recombination model fitted to out-of-frame rearrangements, and those results were checked against IGoR. In a later analysis, TCR-TCR, TCR-HLA and TCR-CMV co-occurrence was scored with hypergeometric tests, and a repertoire-size bias correction was applied to TCR pairs. False discovery rates were estimated in a later analysis by permuting HLA or CMV assignments 20 times. In a later analysis, co-occurring TCRs were grouped using DBSCAN, and TCRdist sequence similarity was added for clustering within HLA-allele-positive subsets. Repertoires with fewer than 30,000 or more than 120,000 public chains were left out of co-occurrence clustering, as were about 5 repertoires with anomalous nucleotide sharing. Drawn from immuneACCESS, this table holds only the in-frame rearrangements with V and J called that TCRdb kept. Clones are partly lost; checked studies trace under half to an unresolved V gene and leave the rest unexplained. Clonal size and the V and J genes are those of that table, whereas D and trimming came from the DNA. This sample has 35,000 or so clones in its table, and roughly 80% of those were observed once. The top ten clones comprise approximately 9.4% of the sample.

The CDR3 starts with the cysteine, ends with the phenylalanine, and has 11 residues. The only DNA kept is the CDR3, 33 bases in frame from the first base. Between the V and J ends, shortened by 6 bases and 6 bases respectively, the junction contains 5 bases. CDR1 SNHLY and CDR2 FYNNEI are derived from the germline V gene. The cohort was made up of about 670 healthy bone marrow donors. At the time of sampling, every cohort member was nominally healthy, though immune exposures that went unrecorded were likely present. The donor tested CMV seronegative and was one of the 352 seronegative cohort members. A peripheral blood sample was collected from each donor, and TCR beta sequencing was performed on peripheral blood mononuclear cells. The Qiagen DNeasy Blood Extraction Kit was used to extract genomic DNA from the blood cell samples. As to this clone: Its antigen specificity is not known. No much larger clonotype is one base removed from it; base qualities were not supplied.

The sequencing input was PBMCs. The chain is made from TRBV2 and TRBJ2-2; the D gene lacks a confident call. The clonotype comes from a woman between 40 and 55 years old in good health and CMV-seronegative. The DNA sequence reads TGTGCCAGCAGCCAATCCGGGGAGCTGTTTTTT. Its translation is CASSQSGELFF.